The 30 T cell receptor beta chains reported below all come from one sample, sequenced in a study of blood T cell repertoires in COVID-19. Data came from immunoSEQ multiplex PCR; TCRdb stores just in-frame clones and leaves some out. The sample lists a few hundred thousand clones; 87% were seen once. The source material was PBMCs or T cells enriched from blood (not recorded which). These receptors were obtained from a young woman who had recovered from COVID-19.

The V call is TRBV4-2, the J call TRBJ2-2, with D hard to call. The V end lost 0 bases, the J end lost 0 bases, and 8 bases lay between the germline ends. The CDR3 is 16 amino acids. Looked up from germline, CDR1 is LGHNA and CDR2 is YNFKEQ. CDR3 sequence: CASSQEVLANTGELFF. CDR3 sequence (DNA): TGTGCCAGCAGCCAAGAGGTCTTAGCGAACACCGGGGAGCTGTTTTTT.

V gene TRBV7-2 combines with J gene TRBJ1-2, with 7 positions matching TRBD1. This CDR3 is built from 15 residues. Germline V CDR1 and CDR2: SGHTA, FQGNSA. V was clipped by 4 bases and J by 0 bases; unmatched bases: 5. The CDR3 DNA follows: TGTGCCAGCAGCTCCCCCGACAGGGCTAACTATGGCTACACCTTC. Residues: CASSSPDRANYGYTF.

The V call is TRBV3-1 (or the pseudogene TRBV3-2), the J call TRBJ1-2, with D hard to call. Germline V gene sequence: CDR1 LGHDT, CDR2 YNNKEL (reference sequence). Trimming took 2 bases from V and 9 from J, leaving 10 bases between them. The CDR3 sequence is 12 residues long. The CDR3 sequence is CASSQSENSYTF. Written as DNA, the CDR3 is TGTGCCAGCAGCCAATCAGAAAACAGCTACACCTTC.

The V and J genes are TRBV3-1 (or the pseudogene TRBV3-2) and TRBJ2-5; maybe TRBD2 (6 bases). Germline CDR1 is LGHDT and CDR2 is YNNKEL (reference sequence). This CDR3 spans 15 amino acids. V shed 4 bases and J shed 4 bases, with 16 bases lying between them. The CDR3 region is CASSPWGTLGETQYF. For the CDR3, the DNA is TGTGCCAGCAGCCCATGGGGGACTTTGGGAGAGACCCAGTACTTC.

CDR3 in DNA: TGCGCCAGCAGCTTGAGGACCCTGGAGGACACCATATATTTT. It translates to CASSLRTLEDTIYF. This chain connects TRBV5-1 to TRBJ1-3; no clear D. The CDR3 loop spans 14 amino acids. Germline V gene sequence: CDR1 SGHRS, CDR2 YFSETQ. Between the trimmed V and J ends, which lost 1 base and 8 bases, there was a span of 13 bases. Full variable domain (missing parts from reference TRBV5-1 and TRBJ1-3): KAGVTQTPRYLIKTRGQQVTLSCSPISGHRSVSWYQQTPGQGLQFLFEYFSETQRNKGNFPGRFSGRQFSNSRSEMNVSTLELGDSALYLCASSLRTLEDTIYFGEGSWLTVV.

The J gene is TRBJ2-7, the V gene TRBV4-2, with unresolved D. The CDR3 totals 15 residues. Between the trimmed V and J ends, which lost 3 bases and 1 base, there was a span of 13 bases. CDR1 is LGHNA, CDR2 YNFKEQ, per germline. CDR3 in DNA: TGTGCCAGCAGCCACCCCGGAGCGTGGTCCTACGAGCAGTACTTC. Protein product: CASSHPGAWSYEQYF.

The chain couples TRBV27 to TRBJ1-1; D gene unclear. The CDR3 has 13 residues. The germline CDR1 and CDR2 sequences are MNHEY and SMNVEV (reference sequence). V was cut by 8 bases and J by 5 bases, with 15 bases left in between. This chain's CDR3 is CASGKPGWTEAFF. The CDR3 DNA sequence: TGTGCCAGCGGGAAACCGGGGTGGACTGAAGCTTTCTTT.

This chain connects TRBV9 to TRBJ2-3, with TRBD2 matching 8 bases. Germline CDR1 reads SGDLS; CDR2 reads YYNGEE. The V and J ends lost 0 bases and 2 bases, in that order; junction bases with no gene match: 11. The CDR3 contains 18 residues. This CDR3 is CASSVVVLPGGDTDTQYF. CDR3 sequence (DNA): TGTGCCAGCAGCGTAGTAGTTCTCCCGGGGGGGGACACAGATACGCAGTATTTT.

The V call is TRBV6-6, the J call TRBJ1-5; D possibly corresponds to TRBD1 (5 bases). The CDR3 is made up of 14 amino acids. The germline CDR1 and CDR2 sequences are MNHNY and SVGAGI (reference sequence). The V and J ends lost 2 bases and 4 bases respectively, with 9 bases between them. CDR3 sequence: CASSYPEGNQPQHF. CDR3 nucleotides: TGTGCCAGCAGTTACCCGGAGGGGAATCAGCCCCAGCATTTT.

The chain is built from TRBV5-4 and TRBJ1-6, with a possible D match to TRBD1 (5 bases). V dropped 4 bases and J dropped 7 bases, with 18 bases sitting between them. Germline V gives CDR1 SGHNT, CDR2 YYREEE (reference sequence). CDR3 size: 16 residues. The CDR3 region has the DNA TGTGCCAGCAGCCTGGTGGGGGGGGGATTGAATTCACCCCTCCACTTT. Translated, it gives CASSLVGGGLNSPLHF.

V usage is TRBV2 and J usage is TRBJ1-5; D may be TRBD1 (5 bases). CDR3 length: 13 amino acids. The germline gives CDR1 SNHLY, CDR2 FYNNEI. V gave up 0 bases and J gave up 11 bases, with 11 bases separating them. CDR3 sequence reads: CASSEAEGLAQHF. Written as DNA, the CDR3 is TGTGCCAGCAGTGAAGCGGAGGGGTTGGCCCAGCATTTT.

CDR3 nucleotides: TGTGCCAGTAGCCCGGGACTGGGAGATACGCAGTATTTT. It is translated as CASSPGLGDTQYF. The V call is TRBV19, the J call TRBJ2-3; tentatively, D is TRBD2 (6 bases). Germline V gene lookup returns CDR1 LNHDA and CDR2 SQIVND (reference sequence). The CDR3 covers 13 residues. The V and J ends lost 6 bases and 5 bases respectively, with 12 bases between them.

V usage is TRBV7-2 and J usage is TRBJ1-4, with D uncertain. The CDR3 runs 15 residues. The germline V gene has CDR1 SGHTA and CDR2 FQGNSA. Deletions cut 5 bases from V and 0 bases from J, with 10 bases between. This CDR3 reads CASSPNPATNEKLFF. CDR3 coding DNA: TGTGCCAGCAGCCCGAACCCAGCAACTAATGAAAAACTGTTTTTT.

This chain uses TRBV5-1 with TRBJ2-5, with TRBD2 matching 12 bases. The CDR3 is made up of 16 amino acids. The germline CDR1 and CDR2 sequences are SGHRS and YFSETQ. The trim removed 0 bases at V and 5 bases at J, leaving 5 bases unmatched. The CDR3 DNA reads TGCGCCAGCAGCTTGGAACTAGCGGGGGGCGGGGAGACCCAGTACTTC. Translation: CASSLELAGGGETQYF.

This CDR3 reads CASSGDWGGSTEAFF. In DNA, the CDR3 is TGCGCCAGCAGCGGAGACTGGGGGGGCTCCACTGAAGCTTTCTTT. The chain links TRBV5-1 to TRBJ1-1, with TRBD1 as a possible D gene (6 bases). The V and J ends lost 4 bases and 4 bases respectively, with 17 bases between them. The CDR3 runs 15 residues. Germline V lookup: CDR1 SGHRS, CDR2 YFSETQ.

The CDR3 DNA follows: TGCGCCAGCAGCTTGAGGGACAGCATGAACACTGAAGCTTTCTTT. Its translation: CASSLRDSMNTEAFF. V gene TRBV5-1 combines with J gene TRBJ1-1; 7 bases are shared with TRBD1. Germline CDR1 reads SGHRS; CDR2 reads YFSETQ. The CDR3 is 15 amino acids. Germline trimming cut 1 base from V and 0 bases from J; bases unmatched to any gene: 3.

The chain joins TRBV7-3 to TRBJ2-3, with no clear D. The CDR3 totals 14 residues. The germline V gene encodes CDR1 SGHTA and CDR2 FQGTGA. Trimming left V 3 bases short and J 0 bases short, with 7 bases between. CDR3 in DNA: TGTGCCAGCAGCTTGGGCCAGAGCACAGATACGCAGTATTTT. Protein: CASSLGQSTDTQYF.

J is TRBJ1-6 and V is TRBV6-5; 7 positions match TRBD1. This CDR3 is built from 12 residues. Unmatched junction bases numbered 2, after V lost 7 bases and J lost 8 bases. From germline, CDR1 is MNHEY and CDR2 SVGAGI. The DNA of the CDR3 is TGTGCCAGCAACGACAGGGATTCACCCCTCCACTTT. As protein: CASNDRDSPLHF.

The CDR3 nucleotides are TGCAGCGTACCATCCGACACAGGGACGACTAATGAAAAACTGTTTTTT. Its protein is CSVPSDTGTTNEKLFF. This sequence joins TRBV29-1 and TRBJ1-4; possibly TRBD1 for D (6 bases). The length of the CDR3 is 16 residues. V lost 6 bases to trimming and J lost 2 bases, with 19 bases between them. CDR1 is SQVTM and CDR2 is ANQGSEA in the germline V gene.

The DNA for the CDR3 is TGTGCCAGCAGTTTTTCAGGGGTGAACACTGAAGCTTTCTTT. This codes for CASSFSGVNTEAFF. The J gene is TRBJ1-1, the V gene TRBV6-5, with D possibly matching TRBD1 (6 bases). Germline CDR1 reads MNHEY; CDR2 reads SVGAGI. The CDR3 has 14 residues. Trimming stripped 4 bases from V and 0 bases from J, with 9 bases between.

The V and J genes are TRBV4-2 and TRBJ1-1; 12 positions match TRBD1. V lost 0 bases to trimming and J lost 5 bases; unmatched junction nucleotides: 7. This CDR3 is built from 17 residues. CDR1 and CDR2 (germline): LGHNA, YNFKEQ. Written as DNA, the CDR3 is TGTGCCAGCAGCCAAGAGGGACAGGGGGCGTCGGGGACTGAAGCTTTCTTT. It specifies CASSQEGQGASGTEAFF.

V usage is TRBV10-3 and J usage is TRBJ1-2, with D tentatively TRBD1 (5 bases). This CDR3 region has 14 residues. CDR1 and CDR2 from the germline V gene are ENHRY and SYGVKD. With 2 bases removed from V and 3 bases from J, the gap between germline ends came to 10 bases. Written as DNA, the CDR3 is TGTGCCATCAGTGAGACAGGCTCGGACTATGGCTACACCTTC. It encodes CAISETGSDYGYTF.

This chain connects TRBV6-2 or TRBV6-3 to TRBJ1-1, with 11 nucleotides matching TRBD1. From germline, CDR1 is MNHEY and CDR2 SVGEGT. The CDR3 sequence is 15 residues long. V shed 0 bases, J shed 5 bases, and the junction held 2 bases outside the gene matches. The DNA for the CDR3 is TGTGCCAGCAGTTACTCGGACAGGGGGCTTACTGAAGCTTTCTTT. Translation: CASSYSDRGLTEAFF.

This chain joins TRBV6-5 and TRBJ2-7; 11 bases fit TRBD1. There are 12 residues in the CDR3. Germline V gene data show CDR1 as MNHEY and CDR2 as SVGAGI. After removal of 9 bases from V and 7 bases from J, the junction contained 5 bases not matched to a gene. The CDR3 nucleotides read TGTGCCAGTGGACAGGGGGCGAAGGAGCAGTACTTC. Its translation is CASGQGAKEQYF.

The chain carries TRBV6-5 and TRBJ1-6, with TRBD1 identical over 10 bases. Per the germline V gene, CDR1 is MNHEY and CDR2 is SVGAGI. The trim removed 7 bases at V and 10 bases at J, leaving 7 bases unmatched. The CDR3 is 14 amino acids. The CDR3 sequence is CASIETGGSSPLHF. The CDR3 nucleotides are TGTGCCAGCATCGAGACAGGGGGCTCATCACCCCTCCACTTT.

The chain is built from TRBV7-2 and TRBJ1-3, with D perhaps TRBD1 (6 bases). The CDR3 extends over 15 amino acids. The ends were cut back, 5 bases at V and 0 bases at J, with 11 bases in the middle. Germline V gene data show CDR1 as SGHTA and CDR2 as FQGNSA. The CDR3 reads CASSPRQVSGNTIYF. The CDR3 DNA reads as TGTGCCAGCAGCCCGCGACAGGTCTCTGGAAACACCATATATTTT. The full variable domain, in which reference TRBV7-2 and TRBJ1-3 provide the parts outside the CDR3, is GAGVSQSPSNKVTEKGKDVELRCDPISGHTALYWYRQSLGQGLEFLIYFQGNSAPDKSGLPSDRFSAERTGGSVSTLTIQRTQQEDSAVYLCASSPRQVSGNTIYFGEGSWLTVV.

As DNA, the CDR3 is TGCGCCAGCAGTGTGGGGGGAACGGGTGAAAAACTGTTTTTT. It translates to CASSVGGTGEKLFF. The chain has TRBV10-2 and TRBJ1-4; D is perhaps TRBD1 (5 bases). The CDR3 length is 14 residues. Trimming took 4 bases from V and 7 from J, leaving 13 bases between them. Germline V lookup: CDR1 WSHSY, CDR2 SAAADI.

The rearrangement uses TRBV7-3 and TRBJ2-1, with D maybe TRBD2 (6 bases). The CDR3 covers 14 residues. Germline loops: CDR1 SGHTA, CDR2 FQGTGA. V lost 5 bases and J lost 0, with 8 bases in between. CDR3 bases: TGTGCCAGCAGCCACGGGGGCTCCTACAATGAGCAGTTCTTC. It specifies CASSHGGSYNEQFF. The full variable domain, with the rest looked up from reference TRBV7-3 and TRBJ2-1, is GAGVSQTPSNKVTEKGKYVELRCDPISGHTALYWYRQSLGQGPEFLIYFQGTGAADDSGLPNDRFFAVRPEGSVSTLKIQRTERGDSAVYLCASSHGGSYNEQFFGPGTRLTVL.

The CDR3: CASSFGVLNTEAFF. In DNA, the CDR3 is TGTGCCAGCAGCTTTGGAGTACTGAACACTGAAGCTTTCTTT. This chain uses TRBV11-1 with TRBJ1-1; no definite D call. Germline lookup yields CDR1 SGHAT and CDR2 FQDESV (reference sequence). The CDR3 covers 14 residues. Trimming removed 3 bases at V and 0 bases at J, with 8 bases between.

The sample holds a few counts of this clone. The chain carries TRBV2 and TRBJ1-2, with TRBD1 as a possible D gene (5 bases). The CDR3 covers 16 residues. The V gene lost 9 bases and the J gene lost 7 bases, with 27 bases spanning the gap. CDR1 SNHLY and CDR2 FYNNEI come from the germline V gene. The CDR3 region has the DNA TGTGCCAGATCTTCCCGTGGGGTGGCAGGGCTCGCTGGCTACACCTTC. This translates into CARSSRGVAGLAGYTF.